This TCR beta chain stems from a study of blood T cells in healthy people across ages. Whole-study results and caveats: Unsorted PBMCs prevented conclusive naive versus antigen-experienced comparison.

Notes on this clonotype: Its matching antigen is unknown.

The CDR3 covers 14 residues. Germline assignment: CDR1 SGHTA and CDR2 FQGNSA. V lost 1 base, J lost 10 bases, and 11 bases lay in between. Using a J-beta primer mix together with a sample-barcoded 5' primer, a second PCR was run for roughly 7 to 12 cycles. MiXCR, run by TCRdb on the 5' RACE reads, gives a single entry per CDR3 protein. Here the sample spans more than 500,000 distinct CDR3 sequences, approximately 27% being singletons. The sequence was collected from an older woman in good health. The material sequenced was blood. V gene TRBV7-2 combines with J gene TRBJ1-6; D remains ambiguous. The CDR3 protein is CASSLVAVSSPLHF. The CDR3 DNA sequence: TGTGCCAGCAGCTTAGTGGCAGTTTCGTCACCCCTCCACTTT.